These 30 T cell receptor beta chains were all obtained from the same sample, sequenced in a study of graft-versus-host responses after intestinal transplantation. Profiled with immunoSEQ multiplex PCR; TCRdb holds only in-frame clones, not every one. Of approximately 26,000 clones detected, roughly 80% appear once; the ten largest clones hold 1.1%. The source was PBMCs, collected 27 to 29 days after intestinal transplant. These receptors were obtained from a human patient who received an intestinal transplant, so some T cells may come from the graft donor.

This clone has only one observation. This chain joins TRBV6-5 and TRBJ2-7; D might be TRBD1 (5 bases). The CDR3 runs to 10 residues. V was clipped by 5 bases and J by 12 bases, with 11 bases between them. Looked up from germline, CDR1 is MNHEY and CDR2 is SVGAGI. CDR3 nucleotide sequence: TGTGCCAGCAGTGGGGCGAGCTGGTACTTC. Translation gives CASSGASWYF.

The chain carries TRBV6-1 and TRBJ2-1, with TRBD1 matching over 10 bases. This CDR3 comprises 15 residues. V was clipped by 7 bases and J by 5 bases; unmatched bases: 8. The V gene's germline CDR1 is MNHNS and CDR2 SASEGT. CDR3 bases: TGTGCCAGCACCCACTGGGACAGGGGAAACAATGAGCAGTTCTTC. Translating it yields CASTHWDRGNNEQFF.

The chain couples TRBV6-1 to TRBJ1-1, with D possibly being TRBD1 (5 bases). CDR3 length equals 10 residues. V was shortened by 10 bases and J by 11 bases, with 14 bases between the two germline ends. In germline, CDR1 is MNHNS, CDR2 SASEGT. CDR3 DNA: TGTGCCACTACCAGGGAGATGGCTTTCTTT. Encoded protein: CATTREMAFF.

In its sample, this clone was seen a few times. The V gene is TRBV5-1, the J gene TRBJ2-5; D is possibly TRBD2 (5 bases). The CDR3 sequence is 15 residues long. CDR1 and CDR2 (germline): SGHRS, YFSETQ. Trimming cost V 0 bases and J 4 bases, with 13 bases left between them. In DNA, the CDR3 is TGCGCCAGCAGCTTGGGGACCGGGAATTCAGAGACCCAGTACTTC. Protein product: CASSLGTGNSETQYF.

This clone was seen only a few times. V and J are TRBV21-1 and TRBJ2-1. TRBV21-1 is labeled a pseudogene. The CDR3 length is 17 residues. The CDR3 protein is CASSDTIATHSDNEQFF. In DNA form, the CDR3 reads TGTGCCAGCAGCGACACTATAGCTACCCATTCCGACAATGAGCAGTTCTTC.

J is TRBJ1-5 and V is TRBV10-3, with 10 bases matching TRBD1. Germline values: CDR1 ENHRY, CDR2 SYGVKD. The CDR3 contains 16 residues. V dropped 6 bases and J dropped 2; count of bases not matched to a gene: 7. The CDR3 region has the DNA TGTGCCATCAGGAACTCCGGGACAGGGGGCAATCAGCCCCAGCATTTT. This sequence encodes CAIRNSGTGGNQPQHF.

V usage is TRBV4-1 and J usage is TRBJ1-2, with D unresolved. Germline lookup yields CDR1 MGHRA and CDR2 YSYEKL. Deletions cut 0 bases from V and 8 bases from J, with 16 bases between. The CDR3 spans 15 residues. The CDR3 protein is CASSQERLVGFGYTF. CDR3 sequence (DNA): TGCGCCAGCAGCCAAGAACGACTAGTAGGGTTCGGCTACACCTTC.

The V call is TRBV2, the J call TRBJ2-1; unclear D gene. Germline-derived CDR1 and CDR2 are SNHLY and FYNNEI. V was trimmed by 10 bases and J by 2 bases, leaving 18 bases between them. The CDR3 has 15 amino acids. In DNA, the CDR3 is TGTGCCAAATCGGACCCATCCTTAACCTACAATGAGCAGTTCTTC. Translation gives CAKSDPSLTYNEQFF.

The chain employs TRBV7-9 and TRBJ1-6; D might be TRBD1 (5 bases). Germline V gene sequence: CDR1 SEHNR, CDR2 FQNEAQ (reference sequence). Trimming took off 5 bases at V and 4 bases at J, with 9 bases between the two ends. The length of the CDR3 is 14 residues. The CDR3 sequence is CASSPQGYNSPLHF. The CDR3 coding sequence is TGTGCCAGCAGCCCCCAGGGTTATAATTCACCCCTCCACTTT. Combining the CDR3 with reference TRBV7-9 and TRBJ1-6 gives the whole variable domain DTGVSQNPRHKITKRGQNVTFRCDPISEHNRLYWYRQTLGQGPEFLTYFQNEAQLEKSRLLSDRFSAERPKGSFSTLEIQRTEQGDSAMYLCASSPQGYNSPLHFGNGTRLTVT.

The chain uses TRBV6-6 and TRBJ2-1, with a possible D match to TRBD1 (5 bases). V was cut by 6 bases and J by 4 bases, with 13 bases left in between. The CDR3 has 14 amino acids. The germline V gene has CDR1 MNHNY and CDR2 SVGAGI (reference sequence). The CDR3 DNA sequence: TGTGCCAGCAGCTACACAGGCAGGTACAATGAGCAGTTCTTC. Residues: CASSYTGRYNEQFF.

This chain connects TRBV28 to TRBJ2-7; TRBD1 aligns across 9 bases. Trimming took 4 bases from V and 5 from J; bases not matched to a gene: 3. This CDR3 is 13 amino acids long. CDR1 MDHEN and CDR2 SYDVKM come from the germline V gene. The DNA for the CDR3 is TGTGCCAGCAGTTCGGGACAGGGCCACGAGCAGTACTTC. Translated, it gives CASSSGQGHEQYF.

The chain has TRBV2 and TRBJ2-7; D unresolved. Germline CDR1 and CDR2: SNHLY and FYNNEI. V lost 4 bases and J 2 bases, leaving 3 bases between the germline ends. There are 11 residues in the CDR3. In nucleotides, the CDR3 is TGTGCCAGCAGTGGTCCCTACGAGCAGTACTTC. Its protein is CASSGPYEQYF.

CDR3 sequence: CASSLGGAPDTQYF. The CDR3 region has the DNA TGTGCCAGCAGCTTGGGGGGGGCCCCAGATACGCAGTATTTT. This chain joins TRBV5-6 and TRBJ2-3; D possibly uses TRBD1 or TRBD2 (6 bases each). The CDR3 has 14 residues. V was pared by 0 bases and J by 4 bases, with 9 bases between. Germline loops: CDR1 SGHDT, CDR2 YYEEEE.

The J gene is TRBJ2-5, the V gene TRBV4-1; D remains unclear. The V end lost 1 base, the J end lost 3 bases, and 18 bases lay between the germline ends. The CDR3 is made up of 17 amino acids. The V gene's germline CDR1 is MGHRA and CDR2 YSYEKL. CDR3: CASSQAAHRTWKETQYF. The CDR3 bases are TGCGCCAGCAGCCAAGCCGCACACAGAACTTGGAAAGAGACCCAGTACTTC.

The chain joins TRBV14 to TRBJ1-3, with D hard to call. The CDR3 has 15 amino acids. The V end lost 7 bases, the J end lost 2 bases, and 15 bases lay between the germline ends. Germline V gene sequence: CDR1 SGHDN, CDR2 FVKESK. CDR3 sequence (DNA): TGTGCCAGCAACCCCGTGAATAGCCCTGGAAACACCATATATTTT. Amino acids: CASNPVNSPGNTIYF. Based on the CDR3 plus reference TRBV14 and TRBJ1-3, the full variable domain is EAGVTQFPSHSVIEKGQTVTLRCDPISGHDNLYWYRRVMGKEIKFLLHFVKESKQDESGMPNNRFLAERTGGTYSTLKVQPAELEDSGVYFCASNPVNSPGNTIYFGEGSWLTVV.

The chain has TRBV27 and TRBJ1-4; the D gene is possibly TRBD1 (5 bases). The CDR3 runs to 17 residues. CDR1 and CDR2 (germline): MNHEY, SMNVEV (reference sequence). The V and J ends lost 2 bases and 4 bases respectively, with 17 bases between them. CDR3 sequence: CASSLAPSEGINEKLFF. CDR3 nucleotides: TGTGCCAGCAGTTTAGCCCCCTCGGAGGGGATTAATGAAAAACTGTTTTTT.

This chain links TRBV5-4 with TRBJ2-5; TRBD2 matches 8 bases. The CDR3 has 16 amino acids. V shed 4 bases and J 4 bases; nucleotides not matched to a gene: 12. CDR1 SGHNT and CDR2 YYREEE come from the germline V gene (reference sequence). The CDR3 region is CASSRYSGTMLETQYF. DNA of the CDR3: TGTGCCAGCAGCAGGTATAGCGGGACGATGTTAGAGACCCAGTACTTC.

This clone has only one observation. The V and J genes are TRBV11-2 and TRBJ2-7, with TRBD1 matching 8 bases. This CDR3 region has 16 residues. With V trimmed by 4 bases and J by 4 bases, 12 bases remained unmatched. Germline lookup yields CDR1 SGHAT and CDR2 FQNNGV. The CDR3 bases are TGTGCCAGCAGCTCCCCCGGACAGGGAGTATTTTACGAGCAGTACTTC. Its translation is CASSSPGQGVFYEQYF.

To note about this clone: The same CDR3 can be traced to other DNA sequences in this sample. This chain connects TRBV6-6 to TRBJ1-5, with TRBD1 identical over 9 bases. The CDR3 loop spans 15 amino acids. With V trimmed by 3 bases and J by 9 bases, 9 bases remained unmatched. Germline V lookup: CDR1 MNHNY, CDR2 SVGAGI (reference sequence). CDR3 DNA: TGTGCCAGCAGTTATGTATGGGACAGGGAACTGCCCCAGCATTTT. Protein sequence: CASSYVWDRELPQHF.

The chain employs TRBV5-1 and TRBJ2-7; perhaps TRBD1 as D (6 bases). This CDR3 has 17 residues. The V end lost 0 bases, the J end lost 3 bases, and 19 bases lay between the germline ends. Germline-derived CDR1 and CDR2 are SGHRS and YFSETQ. The CDR3 region has the DNA TGCGCCAGCAGCTTGGACGCTCGGCAGGGGCGCCTCTACGAGCAGTACTTC. This codes for CASSLDARQGRLYEQYF. The full variable domain, in which reference TRBV5-1 and TRBJ2-7 provide the parts outside the CDR3, is KAGVTQTPRYLIKTRGQQVTLSCSPISGHRSVSWYQQTPGQGLQFLFEYFSETQRNKGNFPGRFSGRQFSNSRSEMNVSTLELGDSALYLCASSLDARQGRLYEQYFGPGTRLTVT.

The J gene is TRBJ2-7, the V gene TRBV12-2; the D segment call TRBD1 is taken from the table without a DNA check. TRBV12-2 is marked as a pseudogene. This CDR3 has 14 amino acids. The CDR3 is CASWDRNQSYEQYF. CDR3 bases: TGTGCAAGTTGGGACAGGAACCAGTCCTACGAGCAGTACTTC.

This chain links TRBV4-1 with TRBJ2-1; D is possibly TRBD1 (6 bases). V was clipped by 1 base and J by 3 bases, with 10 bases between them. The CDR3 contains 15 residues. The germline CDR1 and CDR2 sequences are MGHRA and YSYEKL. This CDR3 is CASSQGQDSYNEQFF. The CDR3 nucleotides read TGCGCCAGCAGCCAAGGTCAGGACAGCTACAATGAGCAGTTCTTC.

The chain employs TRBV5-8 and TRBJ1-2; perhaps TRBD1 as D (5 bases). CDR1 is SGHTS, CDR2 YDEGEE, per germline. The V end was cut by 5 bases, the J end by 1 base, with 15 bases between. The CDR3 covers 15 residues. Written as DNA, the CDR3 is TGTGCCAGCAGTTTGATCGACAGAAGTAACTATGGCTACACCTTC. Translation gives CASSLIDRSNYGYTF. Filled out from reference TRBV5-8 and TRBJ1-2, the complete variable domain reads EAGVTQSPTHLIKTRGQQATLRCSPISGHTSVYWYQQALGLGLQFLLWYDEGEERNRGNFPPRFSGRQFPNYSSELNVNALELEDSALYLCASSLIDRSNYGYTFGSGTRLTVV.

This chain links TRBV2 with TRBJ2-7, with TRBD1 matching 9 bases. J was trimmed by 5 bases and V by 3 bases; bases with no gene match: 11. This CDR3 is built from 16 residues. Germline lookup yields CDR1 SNHLY and CDR2 FYNNEI. In DNA, the CDR3 is TGTGCCAGCAGTGAGTGGGACAGGGAAACCCCACACGAGCAGTACTTC. Its protein is CASSEWDRETPHEQYF.

The CDR3: CASSPRKGTYTEAFF. The CDR3 nucleotides are TGTGCCAGCAGCCCAAGGAAGGGGACCTACACTGAAGCTTTCTTT. The chain combines TRBV5-4 with TRBJ1-1; a weak D match, TRBD1 (5 bases). The CDR3 totals 15 residues. The V end lost 4 bases, the J end lost 3 bases, and 16 bases lay between the germline ends. Germline V gene sequence: CDR1 SGHNT, CDR2 YYREEE (reference sequence).

The chain joins TRBV6-5 to TRBJ1-1; D is ambiguous. This CDR3 spans 15 amino acids. Per the germline V gene, CDR1 is MNHEY and CDR2 is SVGAGI. The V and J ends lost 0 bases and 0 bases respectively, with 8 bases between them. The CDR3 DNA follows: TGTGCCAGCAGTTACTCTTTGCAGGTGAACACTGAAGCTTTCTTT. Its protein product is CASSYSLQVNTEAFF.

V and J are TRBV28 and TRBJ2-1; perhaps TRBD2 as D (5 bases). Per germline, CDR1 MDHEN and CDR2 SYDVKM. The CDR3 sequence is 16 residues long. V was clipped by 3 bases and J by 2 bases, with 14 bases between them. Here the CDR3 DNA reads TGTGCCAGCAGTTTGTTAGGCGGGTCCACCTACAATGAGCAGTTCTTC. It codes for CASSLLGGSTYNEQFF.

V and J are TRBV15 and TRBJ1-5; the D is unclear. Germline V CDR1 and CDR2: LNHNV, YYDKDF (reference sequence). The CDR3 is 13 residues long. Between the trimmed V and J ends, which lost 2 bases and 2 bases, there was a span of 4 bases. DNA of the CDR3: TGTGCCACCAGCAGAACAGGCAATCAGCCCCAGCATTTT. Protein: CATSRTGNQPQHF. The variable domain in full, completed from reference TRBV15 and TRBJ1-5, reads DAMVIQNPRYQVTQFGKPVTLSCSQTLNHNVMYWYQQKSSQAPKLLFHYYDKDFNNEADTPDNFQSRRPNTSFCFLDIRSPGLGDTAMYLCATSRTGNQPQHFGDGTRLSIL.

Remarks on this clone: Compared with germline, one end of the junction differs, possibly owing to a read error. The V gene is TRBV18, the J gene TRBJ1-3, with TRBD1 as a possible D gene (5 bases). Germline CDR1 and CDR2: KGHSH and LQKENI. The CDR3 covers 16 residues. The CDR3 DNA is TGTGCCAGCTCAGGACTCCAGGGCTACTCTGGAAACATCATATATTTT. Translating gives CASSGLQGYSGNIIYF. The complete variable domain, with remaining parts taken from reference TRBV18 and TRBJ1-3, reads NAGVMQNPRHLVRRRGQEARLRCSPMKGHSHVYWYRQLPEEGLKFMVYLQKENIIDESGMPKERFSAEFPKEGPSILRIQQVVRGDSAAYFCASSGLQGYSGNIIYFGEGSWLTVV.

V gene TRBV30 combines with J gene TRBJ2-7; 9 bases are a match to TRBD2. CDR1 GTSNPN and CDR2 SVGIG come from the germline V gene (reference sequence). Trimming at V came to 2 bases and at J to 4 bases, leaving 6 bases not matched to a gene. The CDR3 runs to 14 residues. DNA of the CDR3: TGTGCCTGGAGTAGCGGGGGGCCAACTTACGAGCAGTACTTC. This sequence encodes CAWSSGGPTYEQYF.